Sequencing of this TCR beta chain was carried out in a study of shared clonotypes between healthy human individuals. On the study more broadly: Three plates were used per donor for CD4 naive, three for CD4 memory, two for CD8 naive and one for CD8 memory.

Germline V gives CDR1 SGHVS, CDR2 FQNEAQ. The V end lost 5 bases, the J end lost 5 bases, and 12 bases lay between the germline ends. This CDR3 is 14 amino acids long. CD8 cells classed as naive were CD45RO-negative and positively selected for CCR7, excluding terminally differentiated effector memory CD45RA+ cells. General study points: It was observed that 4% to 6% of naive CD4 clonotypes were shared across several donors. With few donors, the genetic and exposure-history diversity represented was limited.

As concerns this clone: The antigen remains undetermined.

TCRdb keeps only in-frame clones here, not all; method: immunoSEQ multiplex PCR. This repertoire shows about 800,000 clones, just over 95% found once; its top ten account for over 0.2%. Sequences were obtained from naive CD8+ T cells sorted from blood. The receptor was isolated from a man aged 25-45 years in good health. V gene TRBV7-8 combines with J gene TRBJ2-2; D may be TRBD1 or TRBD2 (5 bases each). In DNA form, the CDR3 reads TGTGCCAGCAGCCACCGTGGGGGTACCGGGGAGCTGTTTTTT. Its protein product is CASSHRGGTGELFF.